This TCR beta chain was sequenced during a study of blood T cell repertoires in COVID-19. The participants were between roughly 18 and 100 years old and came from some 23 US areas. Categorization into cohorts depended on clinical history that participants reported. Authors' processing steps: Amplification with reference gene primers provided the estimates of nucleated cell counts. Method: immunoSEQ multiplex PCR; TCRdb's copy keeps in-frame clones and lacks some. That table gives V, J and clone size, and the DNA gave D and trimming. The sample holds fewer than 250,000 clones; around 84% are singletons and the top ten take roughly 3.2%. Germline CDR1 reads LGHDT; CDR2 reads YNNKEL (reference sequence). This CDR3 comprises 16 residues. V gave up 4 bases and J gave up 8 bases; unmatched junction bases: 7.

This TCR was recovered from a woman younger than 45 who had recovered from COVID-19. The gene calls are TRBV3-1 (or the pseudogene TRBV3-2) and TRBJ2-1, with 14 bases identical to TRBD2. Sequenced material: PBMCs or T cells enriched from blood (not recorded which). This CDR3 reads CASSLIRLAGGDEQFF. The CDR3 coding sequence is TGTGCCAGCAGCCTAATAAGACTAGCGGGAGGGGATGAGCAGTTCTTC.